Included here is one T cell receptor beta chain sequence, with context. Its antigen remains unidentified. The data were taken from a study of T cell responses to AZD1222 COVID-19 vaccine. Study-wide findings and caveats: White British ancestry dominated among donors, who included more females, and clonal diversity was possibly underestimated.

The CDR3 has 16 amino acids. V shed 5 bases, J shed 7 bases, and the junction held 10 bases outside the gene matches. The germline V gene has CDR1 SEHNR and CDR2 FQNEAQ (reference sequence). The repertoire was sequenced with immunoSEQ multiplex PCR; TCRdb's copy has only in-frame clones and lacks some. This sample has about 140,000 clones, with about 90% found just once. Sequenced material: peripheral blood, taken on day 0 of AZD1222 vaccination. This TCR was sampled from an adult in good health. The chain joins TRBV7-9 to TRBJ1-6; 8 bases are a match to TRBD1. The CDR3 region is CASSPPDRVGNSPLHF. The CDR3 DNA reads as TGTGCCAGCAGCCCCCCGGACAGGGTAGGAAATTCACCCCTCCACTTT.